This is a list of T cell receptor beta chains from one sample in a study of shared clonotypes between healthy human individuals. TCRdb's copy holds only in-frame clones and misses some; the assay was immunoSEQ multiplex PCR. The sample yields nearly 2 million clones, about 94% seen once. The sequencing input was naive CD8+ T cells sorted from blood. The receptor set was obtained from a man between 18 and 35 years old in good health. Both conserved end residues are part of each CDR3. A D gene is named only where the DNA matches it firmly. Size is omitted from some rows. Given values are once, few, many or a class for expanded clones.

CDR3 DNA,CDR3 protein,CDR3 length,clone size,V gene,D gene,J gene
TGTGCCAGCAGTCCGGGACAGGGGTTCAGGGAGACCCAGTACTTC,CASSPGQGFRETQYF,15,.,TRBV27,TRBD1,TRBJ2-5
TGTGCCAGCAGCGTGGGCTGCTCCCTGGACGAGCAGTACTTC,CASSVGCSLDEQYF,14,few,TRBV21-1,.,TRBJ2-7
TGTGCCAGCAGCTTCGGTGTGGGGGTAGAGACCCAGTACTTC,CASSFGVGVETQYF,14,once,TRBV7-8,.,TRBJ2-5
TGTGCCAGCAGCGCCTGGACAGGGGGGAATACCGGGGAGCTGTTTTTT,CASSAWTGGNTGELFF,16,.,TRBV9,TRBD1,TRBJ2-2
TGTGCCAGCAGCCGAGTCCGGGACGGATACAATGAGCAGTTCTTC,CASSRVRDGYNEQFF,15,once,TRBV11-2,.,TRBJ2-1
TGTGCCAGCAGCTTCCGGACGGTACAAGAGACCCAGTACTTC,CASSFRTVQETQYF,14,.,TRBV7-9,.,TRBJ2-5
TGTGCCAGCAGCGTAGGGGGTGAGCAGTTCTTC,CASSVGGEQFF,11,.,TRBV9,.,TRBJ2-1
TGTGCCAGCAGTTTGGGGCAGTACACCGGGGAGCTGTTTTTT,CASSLGQYTGELFF,14,.,TRBV27,.,TRBJ2-2
TGTGCCAGCAGCTTAGTAGTTTACCAGGACCGGGACAGGGCAAACGAGCAGTACTTC,CASSLVVYQDRDRANEQYF,19,.,TRBV7-9,TRBD1,TRBJ2-7
TGTGCCAGCAGCCCTCTACCCGAAGCCGTGGACGAGCAGTACTTC,CASSPLPEAVDEQYF,15,.,TRBV7-9,.,TRBJ2-7
TGTGCCAGCAGCTTATATGGAGCGAACACTGAAGCTTTCTTT,CASSLYGANTEAFF,14,.,TRBV11-2,.,TRBJ1-1
TGTGCCAGCAGCCAGGATGGGATCGCAGATACGCAGTATTTT,CASSQDGIADTQYF,14,.,TRBV4-2,.,TRBJ2-3
TGTGCCAGCTCAGGCTCGGCCTTTGAGCAGTACTTC,CASSGSAFEQYF,12,.,TRBV6-1,.,TRBJ2-7
TGTGCCAGCAGCCCAAGACAGGGGGCGGGCGGCTACACCTTC,CASSPRQGAGGYTF,14,few,TRBV9,TRBD1,TRBJ1-2
TGTGCCACCAGCAGAGTCGGTCATGAGCAGTTCTTC,CATSRVGHEQFF,12,.,TRBV15,.,TRBJ2-1
TGTGCCAGCAGCCAAGTCGCCTCCTCGCAGTATTTT,CASSQVASSQYF,12,.,TRBV4-2,.,TRBJ2-3
TGTGCCAGCAGTAATGGGGGACTAGCGTCGGACGAGCAGTACTTC,CASSNGGLASDEQYF,15,.,TRBV5-6,TRBD2,TRBJ2-7
TGTGCCAGCAGTTCTCGGACAGGGAGCATGGAAGGCTACACCTTC,CASSSRTGSMEGYTF,15,.,TRBV27,TRBD1,TRBJ1-2
TGCGCCAGCAGCCAAGGCAGGGGGCAAGCCTACGAGCAGTACTTC,CASSQGRGQAYEQYF,15,.,TRBV4-3,TRBD1,TRBJ2-7
TGTGCCAGCAGCTCCTCGCCGACCGGGACAGGGGACACCGGGGAGCTGTTTTTT,CASSSSPTGTGDTGELFF,18,.,TRBV5-5,TRBD1,TRBJ2-2
TGCAGCGTTGAAGATGGGCTAGCGGGAGATTATAACAATGAGCAGTTCTTC,CSVEDGLAGDYNNEQFF,17,.,TRBV29-1,TRBD2,TRBJ2-1
TGTGCCAGCGGGGGGGACATGGGTTCACCCCTCCACTTT,CASGGDMGSPLHF,13,.,TRBV5-4,.,TRBJ1-6
TGCAGCGTTGAAGTTATGTCCGGGACTAGCACCGGGGAGCTGTTTTTT,CSVEVMSGTSTGELFF,16,.,TRBV29-1,TRBD2,TRBJ2-2
TGTGCCAGCAGCCCCGGGAGGGAGAATCAGCCCCAGCATTTT,CASSPGRENQPQHF,14,.,TRBV27,.,TRBJ1-5
TGTGCCAGCAGCCCGACAGGGACTAATGAAAAACTGTTTTTT,CASSPTGTNEKLFF,14,.,TRBV2,TRBD1,TRBJ1-4
TGCGCCAGCAGCCAACCTTCGGGACTAGCGCGCGGGGTCTACGAGCAGTACTTC,CASSQPSGLARGVYEQYF,18,.,TRBV4-3,TRBD2,TRBJ2-7
TGTGCCAGCAGCTTAAGAGGGGCCAACGTCCTGACTTTC,CASSLRGANVLTF,13,.,TRBV11-3,.,TRBJ2-6
TGTGCCAGCAGTTTAGGGATCACTAACTATGGCTACACCTTC,CASSLGITNYGYTF,14,once,TRBV27,.,TRBJ1-2
TGTGCCAGCAGCCCAGGACAGGGCCGGTACCAAGAGACCCAGTACTTC,CASSPGQGRYQETQYF,16,.,TRBV7-4,TRBD1,TRBJ2-5
TGTGCCAGCAGCTTTGGCTGGGCGTTGCAAGAGACCCAGTACTTC,CASSFGWALQETQYF,15,.,TRBV7-2,.,TRBJ2-5
TGTGCCACCCGACTAGCGGCTAGCACAGATACGCAGTATTTT,CATRLAASTDTQYF,14,.,TRBV10-3,TRBD2,TRBJ2-3
TGCGCCAGCAGCCAGGGTACTAGCGGGAGGTCAGATACGCAGTATTTT,CASSQGTSGRSDTQYF,16,.,TRBV4-3,TRBD2,TRBJ2-3
TGTGCCAGCGGGATGAACGAGCAGTACTTC,CASGMNEQYF,10,once,TRBV2,.,TRBJ2-7
TGTGCCAGCAGTCTCACCGGGACGCCAGATACGCAGTATTTT,CASSLTGTPDTQYF,14,.,TRBV27,.,TRBJ2-3
TGTGCCAGCAGCTTAGACGAATCATCCACAGATACGCAGTATTTT,CASSLDESSTDTQYF,15,.,TRBV7-9,.,TRBJ2-3
TGTGCCTGGATGGGGGCTGGAAACACCATATATTTT,CAWMGAGNTIYF,12,.,TRBV30,.,TRBJ1-3
TGTGCCAGCAGTACCCGACAGGGAGGAGAGACCCAGTACTTC,CASSTRQGGETQYF,14,.,TRBV28,.,TRBJ2-5
TGTGCCAGCAGCGTTCGAACAGATACGCAGTATTTT,CASSVRTDTQYF,12,.,TRBV9,.,TRBJ2-3
TGTGCCAGCAGCGTAGACAGCGGTGGCTCCTACGAGCAGTACTTC,CASSVDSGGSYEQYF,15,.,TRBV9,.,TRBJ2-7
TGCGCCAGCAGCCAACGGACAGGGTTCAAAGGCTACACCTTC,CASSQRTGFKGYTF,14,few,TRBV4-1,TRBD1,TRBJ1-2
TGTGCCAGCAGCGTCGACAGGGGGGCGACAGACTGGAACACTGAAGCTTTCTTT,CASSVDRGATDWNTEAFF,18,.,TRBV9,TRBD1,TRBJ1-1
TGTGCCAGCAGTCCGCAGGGGGGAAAACTGTTTTTT,CASSPQGGKLFF,12,.,TRBV27,TRBD1,TRBJ1-4
TGTGCCAGCAGTTTTGGGGGGAACACTGAAGCTTTCTTT,CASSFGGNTEAFF,13,.,TRBV6-5,.,TRBJ1-1
TGCAGCGTACCCTCGGACAGGGGGTATGGCTACACCTTC,CSVPSDRGYGYTF,13,.,TRBV29-1,TRBD1,TRBJ1-2
TGTGCCAGCCACCTTGGAGGGAACACTGAAGCTTTCTTT,CASHLGGNTEAFF,13,.,TRBV6-6,.,TRBJ1-1
TGTGCCAGCAGCCTCGGGACAGGGAGTGATGGCTACACCTTC,CASSLGTGSDGYTF,14,.,TRBV6-5,TRBD1,TRBJ1-2
TGTGCCAGCAGCTTAGCGACACAGTACGAGCAGTACTTC,CASSLATQYEQYF,13,.,TRBV7-9,.,TRBJ2-7
TGTGCCAGCAGTACGACAGGGTCCGCGGAAGCTTTCTTT,CASSTTGSAEAFF,13,.,TRBV28,TRBD1,TRBJ1-1
TGTGCCAGCAGCTGGACAGGGGAGAAAGATACGCAGTATTTT,CASSWTGEKDTQYF,14,.,TRBV13,TRBD1,TRBJ2-3